Listed below are T cell receptor beta chains from one sample, sequenced in a study of chemoradiotherapy in HPV16-positive cancers. TCRdb keeps only in-frame clones here, not all; method: immunoSEQ multiplex PCR. The sample has 10,000 to 15,000 clones; less than 80% are singletons. This sample was obtained from a patient who underwent chemoradiotherapy. The receptors were gathered from a human donor with HPV-associated anogenital cancer. Each CDR3 is given with its conserved first and last residue. D genes are given only for firm matches. Expanded clones are given a class, and other clones once, few, many or no size at all.

>TRBJ1-3|-|TRBD1|TRBV29-1
TGCAGCGATACAGGGGGCTTTGGAAACACCATATATTTT
CSDTGGFGNTIYF
>TRBJ1-2|-|-|TRBV18
TGTGCCAGCTCACCCCAACGGGGGCTGATGGATGACTATGGCTACACCTTC
CASSPQRGLMDDYGYTF
>TRBJ2-1|-|-|TRBV12-2
TGTGCAAGTCGCTCTCGGGGGCGACTAGCGGTATCCTACAATGAGCAGTTCTTC
CASRSRGRLAVSYNEQFF
>TRBJ2-5|-|-|TRBV4-2
TGTGCCAGCAGCCAGGGCGGGGAGATCCAAGAGACCCAGTACTTC
CASSQGGEIQETQYF
>TRBJ1-5|few|-|TRBV6-4
TGTGCCAGTAACGGGGGACAACACGCACTTGGGAGCAATCAGCCCCAGCATTTT
CASNGGQHALGSNQPQHF
>TRBJ2-1|-|TRBD2|TRBV5-5
TGTGCCAGCAGCTACTCCAGGACTAGCGGGAAGGGATACAATGAGCAGTTCTTC
CASSYSRTSGKGYNEQFF
>TRBJ1-5|-|-|TRBV28
TGTGCCAGCAGTTCGCCCCAGGGGAGCGACAATCAGCCCCAGCATTTT
CASSSPQGSDNQPQHF
>TRBJ1-1|-|TRBD1|TRBV4-2
TGTGCCAGCAGCCAAGGACAGGGAGGTAACACTGAAGCTTTCTTT
CASSQGQGGNTEAFF
>TRBJ2-1|-|TRBD2|TRBV5-1
TGCGCCAGCTCCCGGGGGGGGGACAATGAGCAGTTCTTC
CASSRGGDNEQFF
>TRBJ1-1|-|-|TRBV5-1
TGCGCCAGCAGCTTGGCCCAGGTGCGAGGGACTGAAGCTTTCTTT
CASSLAQVRGTEAFF
>TRBJ2-7|-|-|TRBV27
TGTGCCAGCAGTATTGAGCGGAACGCCTACGAGCAGTACTTC
CASSIERNAYEQYF
>TRBJ2-1|few|TRBD2|TRBV27
TGTGCCAGCAGTCCAGGGACTAGCGGGGGCTACAATGAGCAGTTCTTC
CASSPGTSGGYNEQFF
>TRBJ1-5|-|TRBD1|TRBV19
TGTGCCAGTAGATCTTTGAGGCAGGGGGCAGGTCAGCCCCAGCATTTT
CASRSLRQGAGQPQHF
>TRBJ1-2|once|TRBD1|TRBV28
TGTGCCAGCAGTATAGGCGGGACAGGAGCCGACTATGGCTACACCTTC
CASSIGGTGADYGYTF
>TRBJ2-5|-|TRBD1|TRBV5-1
TGCGCCAGCAGCTTGGGACAGGGGGGTCAACAAGAGACCCAGTACTTC
CASSLGQGGQQETQYF
>TRBJ2-5|few|-|TRBV29-1
TGCAGCGTAGGGACACAGGCAAACCCAGAGACCCAGTACTTC
CSVGTQANPETQYF